The 28 T cell receptor beta chains reported below all come from one sample, sequenced in a study of blood T cell repertoires in COVID-19. Produced via immunoSEQ multiplex PCR; TCRdb's table is partial and in-frame only. The table shows about 240,000 clones, with 75% to 85% occurring only once. Sequencing was performed on peripheral blood. Receptors originate from a woman in her 70s with acute or convalescent COVID-19.

The V call is TRBV19, the J call TRBJ2-7, with TRBD1 matching 8 bases. Trimming took 1 base from V and 1 from J; bases not matched to a gene: 3. The CDR3 is made up of 15 amino acids. Germline assignment: CDR1 LNHDA and CDR2 SQIVND (reference sequence). In DNA form, the CDR3 reads TGTGCCAGTAGTATAGGGACAGGGAATTCCTACGAGCAGTACTTC. It encodes CASSIGTGNSYEQYF.

The rearrangement uses TRBV7-9 and TRBJ2-4; 9 nucleotides agree with TRBD2. The V and J ends lost 2 bases and 1 base, in that order; junction bases with no gene match: 3. In germline, CDR1 is SEHNR, CDR2 FQNEAQ (reference sequence). The CDR3 is made up of 16 amino acids. CDR3 coding DNA: TGTGCCAGCAGCTTACCGAGCGGGGGGGCCAAAAACATTCAGTACTTC. Translation gives CASSLPSGGAKNIQYF.

Only one count was recorded for this clone. The chain has TRBV5-1 and TRBJ2-1, with D unclear. Germline-derived CDR1 and CDR2 are SGHRS and YFSETQ. This CDR3 contains 16 residues. Trimming stripped 0 bases from V and 2 bases from J, with 12 bases between. The CDR3 here is CASSLAYSSTYNEQFF. As DNA, the CDR3 is TGCGCCAGCAGCTTGGCCTACAGTAGTACCTACAATGAGCAGTTCTTC. The whole variable domain, filled in from reference TRBV5-1 and TRBJ2-1, reads KAGVTQTPRYLIKTRGQQVTLSCSPISGHRSVSWYQQTPGQGLQFLFEYFSETQRNKGNFPGRFSGRQFSNSRSEMNVSTLELGDSALYLCASSLAYSSTYNEQFFGPGTRLTVL.

This clone was seen more than once but under ten times. The rearrangement links TRBV6-7 to TRBJ1-2, with TRBD1 matching over 10 bases. TRBV6-7 is marked as an open reading frame, function uncertain. V was clipped by 0 bases and J by 8 bases; unmatched bases: 15. The CDR3 spans 18 residues. CDR3 sequence: CASSYSSIYRDRGKGYTF. CDR3 DNA sequence: TGTGCCAGCAGTTACTCGAGTATTTACAGGGACAGGGGAAAGGGCTACACCTTC.

The chain combines TRBV4-2 with TRBJ1-4; a possible D gene is TRBD1 (6 bases). The V gene lost 0 bases and the J gene lost 7 bases, with 12 bases spanning the gap. The CDR3 is made up of 15 amino acids. Germline CDR1 is LGHNA and CDR2 is YNFKEQ. The CDR3 coding sequence is TGTGCCAGCAGCCAAGATAGGGGGATGGCTGAAAAACTGTTTTTT. This sequence encodes CASSQDRGMAEKLFF.

CDR3 nucleotides: TGTGCCACCAGCTTCCCTCGGCGGGGTTTTAATGAAAAACTGTTTTTT. As protein: CATSFPRRGFNEKLFF. The rearrangement joins TRBV15 to TRBJ1-4; D gene ambiguous. The length of the CDR3 is 16 residues. V was trimmed by 5 bases and J by 4 bases, leaving 17 bases between them. Germline V gene data show CDR1 as LNHNV and CDR2 as YYDKDF (reference sequence).

The genes are TRBV4-3 and TRBJ2-2, with a possible D match to TRBD1 (5 bases). The CDR3 has 15 amino acids. CDR1 and CDR2 from the germline V gene are LGHNA and YSLEER. V lost 0 bases to trimming and J lost 3 bases, with 8 bases between them. The CDR3 sequence is CASSQDQGDTGELFF. The CDR3 nucleotides read TGCGCCAGCAGCCAAGATCAAGGGGACACCGGGGAGCTGTTTTTT.

V and J are TRBV19 and TRBJ1-4; the match to TRBD1 covers 7 bases. V was pared by 3 bases and J by 11 bases, with 9 bases of the junction left unmatched. The length of the CDR3 is 14 residues. Per the germline V gene, CDR1 is LNHDA and CDR2 is SQIVND (reference sequence). For the CDR3, the DNA is TGTGCCAGTAGTATCCGGGACAGTTCCTGGAAACTGTTTTTT. Amino acids: CASSIRDSSWKLFF.

The genes are TRBV10-2 and TRBJ1-2; possible D gene TRBD1, 6 bases. Trimming took 6 bases from V and 4 from J, leaving 15 bases between them. The CDR3 is made up of 14 amino acids. CDR1 is WSHSY, CDR2 SAAADI, per germline. The CDR3 DNA reads as TGCGCCAGCAGCGGTACAGGGTATGGCTATGGCTACACCTTC. Translating gives CASSGTGYGYGYTF.

The rearrangement joins TRBV7-2 to TRBJ2-3; 8 positions agree with TRBD1. After removal of 5 bases from V and 3 bases from J, the junction contained 7 bases not matched to a gene. This CDR3 comprises 15 residues. CDR1 and CDR2 (germline): SGHTA, FQGNSA. CDR3 in DNA: TGTGCCAGCAGCCTTCGACAGGGGAGGACAGATACGCAGTATTTT. This codes for CASSLRQGRTDTQYF.

The rearrangement uses TRBV10-1 and TRBJ2-3; 8 bases are shared with TRBD1. There are 15 residues in the CDR3. Germline V CDR1 and CDR2: WNHNN, SYGVQD (reference sequence). V shed 6 bases and J 4 bases; nucleotides not matched to a gene: 9. The CDR3 region has the DNA TGCGCCAGCAGCACGGACAGGGATGGCGCAGATACGCAGTATTTT. Its protein is CASSTDRDGADTQYF.

The chain carries TRBV29-1 and TRBJ1-1; D perhaps matches TRBD1 (5 bases). This CDR3 has 11 amino acids. Trimming stripped 6 bases from V and 6 bases from J, with 11 bases between. Germline CDR1 and CDR2: SQVTM and ANQGSEA. CDR3 nucleotide sequence: TGCAGCGTGAGGAGGGGAGCTGAAGCTTTCTTT. Protein sequence: CSVRRGAEAFF. The full variable domain, rest sourced from reference TRBV29-1 and TRBJ1-1, is SAVISQKPSRDICQRGTSLTIQCQVDSQVTMMFWYRQQPGQSLTLIATANQGSEATYESGFVIDKFPISRPNLTFSTLTVSNMSPEDSSIYLCSVRRGAEAFFGQGTRLTVV.

This chain joins TRBV7-9 and TRBJ1-2; D not certain. CDR3 size: 13 residues. Germline assignment: CDR1 SEHNR and CDR2 FQNEAQ (reference sequence). V was pared by 2 bases and J by 7 bases, with 11 bases between. Written as DNA, the CDR3 is TGTGCCAGCAGCTTAATGTCACTAACTGGCTACACCTTC. Residues: CASSLMSLTGYTF. The full variable domain, rest sourced from reference TRBV7-9 and TRBJ1-2, is DTGVSQNPRHKITKRGQNVTFRCDPISEHNRLYWYRQTLGQGPEFLTYFQNEAQLEKSRLLSDRFSAERPKGSFSTLEIQRTEQGDSAMYLCASSLMSLTGYTFGSGTRLTVV.

The rearrangement uses TRBV27 and TRBJ2-7; 9 bases match TRBD1. The germline V gene encodes CDR1 MNHEY and CDR2 SMNVEV (reference sequence). This CDR3 comprises 15 residues. V dropped 6 bases and J dropped 2; count of bases not matched to a gene: 8. For the CDR3, the DNA is TGTGCCAGCAGCCCGGGACAGGGAATGACCTACGAGCAGTACTTC. This codes for CASSPGQGMTYEQYF.

This chain links TRBV19 with TRBJ1-5; a possible D gene is TRBD1 (6 bases). CDR3 size: 15 residues. V lost 7 bases and J lost 7, with 20 bases in between. CDR1 LNHDA and CDR2 SQIVND come from the germline V gene (reference sequence). The CDR3 DNA reads as TGTGCCAGTACAATCAGCACAGGGACGGGGCAGCCCCAGCATTTT. This encodes CASTISTGTGQPQHF.

The chain recombines TRBV6-6 with TRBJ1-1; D ambiguous. This CDR3 region has 16 residues. V was clipped by 5 bases and J by 3 bases, with 19 bases between them. Germline values: CDR1 MNHNY, CDR2 SVGAGI (reference sequence). CDR3 sequence: CASSQKSTVTDTEAFF. CDR3 DNA: TGTGCCAGCAGTCAAAAATCTACAGTGACCGACACTGAAGCTTTCTTT.

This chain joins TRBV2 and TRBJ2-2; TRBD1 agrees at 7 bases. In germline, CDR1 is SNHLY, CDR2 FYNNEI. CDR3 length: 12 residues. With V trimmed by 8 bases and J by 7 bases, 4 bases remained unmatched. The CDR3 spells CASGGQFGELFF. The CDR3 nucleotides read TGTGCCAGCGGGGGACAGTTCGGGGAGCTGTTTTTT.

The genes are TRBV4-1 and TRBJ2-1, with unresolved D. Germline CDR1 and CDR2: MGHRA and YSYEKL. CDR3 length: 13 residues. V lost 4 bases to trimming and J lost 5 bases, with 9 bases between them. For the CDR3, the DNA is TGCGCCAGCAGCCTTAGACAAAACAATGAGCAGTTCTTC. It encodes CASSLRQNNEQFF.

This rearrangement joins TRBV6-5 to TRBJ1-6, with D maybe TRBD1 (6 bases). The germline V and J ends were trimmed by 6 bases and 7 bases, with 13 bases remaining between them. The CDR3 loop spans 14 amino acids. CDR1 is MNHEY, CDR2 SVGAGI, per germline. CDR3 DNA: TGTGCCAGCAGGACACAGGGAGGGAATTCACCCCTCCACTTT. Its translation: CASRTQGGNSPLHF.

As to this clone: Other DNA sequences within the sample encode an identical CDR3. For the CDR3, the DNA is TGTGCCACCAGTGATTTCCGGGGCACTGAAGCTTTCTTT. Translating it yields CATSDFRGTEAFF. The V call is TRBV24-1, the J call TRBJ1-1, with D uncertain. V lost 1 base and J 4 bases, leaving 6 bases between the germline ends. The CDR3 spans 13 residues. The V gene's germline CDR1 is KGHDR and CDR2 SFDVKD.

The chain employs TRBV7-2 and TRBJ1-1; D might be TRBD1 (5 bases). The CDR3 has 13 residues. V lost 10 bases and J 4 bases, leaving 16 bases between the germline ends. CDR1 is SGHTA, CDR2 FQGNSA, per germline. The chain's CDR3 is CATRRGAVTEAFF. The CDR3 DNA follows: TGTGCCACCCGAAGGGGCGCGGTCACTGAAGCTTTCTTT.

V is TRBV19 and J is TRBJ1-2, with 7 bases identical to TRBD1. CDR3 length: 16 amino acids. V lost 7 bases, J lost 1 base, and 12 bases stayed unmatched. Germline CDR1 LNHDA, CDR2 SQIVND (reference sequence). The DNA of the CDR3 is TGTGCCAGTACCACCGGGACAGCGCCCCTTAACTATGGCTACACCTTC. This sequence encodes CASTTGTAPLNYGYTF.

The table lists this clone with a count of one. The CDR3 DNA reads TGTGCCAGCAGCAGTTCGGTAGCGGGGGGACAAGAGACCCAGTACTTC. Its protein product is CASSSSVAGGQETQYF. The rearrangement links TRBV5-4 to TRBJ2-5; 10 nucleotides align to TRBD2. There are 16 residues in the CDR3. V shed 4 bases, J shed 2 bases, and the junction held 8 bases outside the gene matches. Germline CDR1 reads SGHNT; CDR2 reads YYREEE (reference sequence).

This clone appeared once. This chain links TRBV10-3 with TRBJ1-2; weak D call: TRBD1 (6 bases). This CDR3 has 15 amino acids. V was clipped by 5 bases and J by 8 bases, with 21 bases between them. Per the germline V gene, CDR1 is ENHRY and CDR2 is SYGVKD. CDR3 residues: CAISPAQQGSSGYTF. CDR3 DNA: TGTGCCATCAGTCCAGCCCAACAGGGTAGTTCGGGCTACACCTTC.

The rearrangement links TRBV11-1 to TRBJ2-1; 8 positions match TRBD2. CDR3 size: 17 residues. The germline V gene has CDR1 SGHAT and CDR2 FQDESV (reference sequence). With V trimmed by 0 bases and J by 3 bases, 7 bases remained unmatched. The CDR3 DNA follows: TGTGCCAGCAGCTTAGCTGGGGGCGGGGGGAGCTACAATGAGCAGTTCTTC. Translation gives CASSLAGGGGSYNEQFF. The full variable domain, in which reference TRBV11-1 and TRBJ2-1 provide the parts outside the CDR3, is EAEVAQSPRYKITEKSQAVAFWCDPISGHATLYWYRQILGQGPELLVQFQDESVVDDSQLPKDRFSAERLKGVDSTLKIQPAELGDSAMYLCASSLAGGGGSYNEQFFGPGTRLTVL.

The rearrangement joins TRBV6-6 to TRBJ1-6, with no clear D. V was pared by 2 bases and J by 9 bases, with 11 bases between. The CDR3 contains 14 residues. CDR1 MNHNY and CDR2 SVGAGI come from the germline V gene (reference sequence). CDR3 DNA sequence: TGTGCCAGCAGTTACCCACGAAGCGGTTCACCCCTCCACTTT. Translation gives CASSYPRSGSPLHF.

The chain has TRBV2 and TRBJ2-3; 7 bases match TRBD1. There are 15 residues in the CDR3. Looked up from germline, CDR1 is SNHLY and CDR2 is FYNNEI. Losses at the gene ends were 6 bases for V and 1 base for J; bases not matched to a gene: 7. In DNA form, the CDR3 reads TGTGCCAGCAGCCGAAACAGGGGCGGCACAGATACGCAGTATTTT. It codes for CASSRNRGGTDTQYF.

The chain couples TRBV19 to TRBJ1-4; 8 bases are shared with TRBD1. This CDR3 is built from 18 residues. The germline gives CDR1 LNHDA, CDR2 SQIVND (reference sequence). With V trimmed by 3 bases and J by 7 bases, 16 bases remained unmatched. CDR3 coding DNA: TGTGCCAGTAGTATCGGGGGTCTTGCGGACAGGGTTGTTGAAAAACTGTTTTTT. It encodes CASSIGGLADRVVEKLFF.